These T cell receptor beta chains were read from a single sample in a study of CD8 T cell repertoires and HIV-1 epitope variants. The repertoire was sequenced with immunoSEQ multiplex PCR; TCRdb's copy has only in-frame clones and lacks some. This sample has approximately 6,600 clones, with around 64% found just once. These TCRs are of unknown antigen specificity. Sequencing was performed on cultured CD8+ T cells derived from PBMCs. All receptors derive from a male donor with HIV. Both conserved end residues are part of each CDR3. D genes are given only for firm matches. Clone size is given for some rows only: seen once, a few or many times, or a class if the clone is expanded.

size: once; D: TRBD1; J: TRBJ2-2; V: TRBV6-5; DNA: TGTGCCAGCAGTGACGGGACAGCCACCGGGGAGCTGTTTTTT; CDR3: CASSDGTATGELFF
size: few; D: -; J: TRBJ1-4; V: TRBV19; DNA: TGTGCCAGTAGTTGGGATTATGAAAAACTGTTTTTT; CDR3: CASSWDYEKLFF
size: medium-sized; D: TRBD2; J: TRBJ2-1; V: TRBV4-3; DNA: TGCGCCAGCAGCCAAGCCCAGCCCGGGGGGGCTACCTACAATGAGCAGTTCTTC; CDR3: CASSQAQPGGATYNEQFF
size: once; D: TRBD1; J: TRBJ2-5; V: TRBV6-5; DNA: TGTGCCAGCAGGGACAGGGCTAAGACCCAGTACTTC; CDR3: CASRDRAKTQYF
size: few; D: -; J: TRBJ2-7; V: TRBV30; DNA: TGTGCCTGGGGGCTTGCGACGTTACAGTACTTC; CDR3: CAWGLATLQYF
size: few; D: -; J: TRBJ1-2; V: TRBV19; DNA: TGTGCCAGTAGTATTTCAGCGAACTATGGCTACACCTTC; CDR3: CASSISANYGYTF
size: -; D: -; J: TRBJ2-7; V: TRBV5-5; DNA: TGTGCCAGCAGCTTGGCGTTCGGCAGCTCCTACGAGCAGTACTTC; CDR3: CASSLAFGSSYEQYF
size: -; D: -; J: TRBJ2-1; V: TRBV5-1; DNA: TGCGCCAGCAGCTTAACTAGCTCCTTCCCCAATGAGCAGTTCTTC; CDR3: CASSLTSSFPNEQFF
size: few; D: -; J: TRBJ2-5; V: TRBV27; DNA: TGTGCCAGCAGTGTTTATGGGGAGACCCAGTACTTC; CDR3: CASSVYGETQYF
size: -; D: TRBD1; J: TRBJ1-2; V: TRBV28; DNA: TGTGCCAGCAGTCCCTCTCGGACAGGGGGTGGCTACACCTTC; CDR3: CASSPSRTGGGYTF
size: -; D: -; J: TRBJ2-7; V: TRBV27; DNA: TGTGCCAGCAGCCCGGCAACATACGAGCAGTACTTC; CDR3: CASSPATYEQYF
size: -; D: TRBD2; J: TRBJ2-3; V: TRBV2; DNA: TGTGCCAGGGGAGGACTAGCGGGCACAGATACGCAGTATTTT; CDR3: CARGGLAGTDTQYF
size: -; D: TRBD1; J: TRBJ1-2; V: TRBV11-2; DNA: TGTGCCAGCAGCCCGAGGACAGGGGGCTATGGCTACACCTTC; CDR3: CASSPRTGGYGYTF
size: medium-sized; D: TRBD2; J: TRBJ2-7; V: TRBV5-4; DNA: TGTGCCAGCAGCTTGGGCGGGGGGAACAACGAGCAGTACTTC; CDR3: CASSLGGGNNEQYF
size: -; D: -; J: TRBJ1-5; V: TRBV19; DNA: TGTGCCAGTAGTGTCGACGGCAATCAGCCCCAGCATTTT; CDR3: CASSVDGNQPQHF
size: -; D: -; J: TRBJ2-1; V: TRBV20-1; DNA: TGCAGTGAGGGGAAGGGCAATGAGCAGTTCTTC; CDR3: CSEGKGNEQFF
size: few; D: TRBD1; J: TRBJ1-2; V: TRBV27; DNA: TGTGCCAGCAGTGATACCACCGGGACAGGGGCTGGCTACACCTTC; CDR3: CASSDTTGTGAGYTF
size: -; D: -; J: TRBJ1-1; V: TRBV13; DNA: TGTGCCAGCAGCTTCAGCAACACTGAAGCTTTCTTT; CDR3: CASSFSNTEAFF
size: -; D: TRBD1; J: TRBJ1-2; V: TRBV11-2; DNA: TGTGCCAGCAGCTCTACTTTTGGGACAGCCTTTCTAAACTATGGCTACACCTTC; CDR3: CASSSTFGTAFLNYGYTF
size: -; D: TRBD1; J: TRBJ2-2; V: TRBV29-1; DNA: TGCAGCGTTGTGACAGGGAAAGGGGTCGACACCGGGGAGCTGTTTTTT; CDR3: CSVVTGKGVDTGELFF
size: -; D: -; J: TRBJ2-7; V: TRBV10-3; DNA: TGTGCCATCCCGACAAAAGAGGTAACAGGGCGAAGAATCCAACCCTACGAGCAGTACTTC; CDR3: CAIPTKEVTGRRIQPYEQYF
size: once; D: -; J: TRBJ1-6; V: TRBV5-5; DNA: TGTGCCAGCAGCTTGGACTTCTATTCACCCCTCCACTTT; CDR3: CASSLDFYSPLHF